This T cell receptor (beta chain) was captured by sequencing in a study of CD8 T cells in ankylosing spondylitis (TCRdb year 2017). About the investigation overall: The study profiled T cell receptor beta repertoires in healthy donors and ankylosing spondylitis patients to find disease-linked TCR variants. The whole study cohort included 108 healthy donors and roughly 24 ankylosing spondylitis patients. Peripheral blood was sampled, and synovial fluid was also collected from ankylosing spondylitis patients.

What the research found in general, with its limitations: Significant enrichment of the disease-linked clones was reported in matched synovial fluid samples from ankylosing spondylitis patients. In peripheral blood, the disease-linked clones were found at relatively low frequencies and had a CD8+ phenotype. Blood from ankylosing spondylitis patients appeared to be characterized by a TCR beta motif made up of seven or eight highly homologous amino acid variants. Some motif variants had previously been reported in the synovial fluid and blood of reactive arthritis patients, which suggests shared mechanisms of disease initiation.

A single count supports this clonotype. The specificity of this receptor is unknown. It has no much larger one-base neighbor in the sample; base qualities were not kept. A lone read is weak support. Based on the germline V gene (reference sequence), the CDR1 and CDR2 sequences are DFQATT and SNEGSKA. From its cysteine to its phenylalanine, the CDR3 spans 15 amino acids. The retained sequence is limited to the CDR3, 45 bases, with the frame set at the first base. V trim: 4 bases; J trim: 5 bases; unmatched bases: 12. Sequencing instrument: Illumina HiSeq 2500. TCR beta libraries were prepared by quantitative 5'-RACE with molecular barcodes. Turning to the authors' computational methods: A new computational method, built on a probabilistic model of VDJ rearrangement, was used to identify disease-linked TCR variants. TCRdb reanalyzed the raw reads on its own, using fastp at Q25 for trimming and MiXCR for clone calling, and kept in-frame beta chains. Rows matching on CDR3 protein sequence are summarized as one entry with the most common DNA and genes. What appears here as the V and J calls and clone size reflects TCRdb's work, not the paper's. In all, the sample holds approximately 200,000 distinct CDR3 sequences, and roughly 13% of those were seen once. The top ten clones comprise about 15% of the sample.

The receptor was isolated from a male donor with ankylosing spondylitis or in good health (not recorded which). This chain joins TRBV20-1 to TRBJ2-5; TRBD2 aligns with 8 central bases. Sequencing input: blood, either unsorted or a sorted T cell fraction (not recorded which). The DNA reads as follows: TGCAGTGCTAAAGGACTAGCTCCTGCAACGGAGACCCAGTACTTC. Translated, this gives CSAKGLAPATETQYF.